The clone carrying this T cell receptor beta chain was picked up a small number of times. The same CDR3 is also encoded by other DNA sequences in this sample. This specimen belongs to a study of T cell changes during pregnancy in multiple sclerosis. This CDR3 has 15 amino acids. Looked up from germline, CDR1 is LGHNA and CDR2 is YNFKEQ. Trimming cost V 0 bases and J 2 bases, with 8 bases left between them. Some clones are missing from TCRdb's copy, which holds only in-frame ones; the method was immunoSEQ multiplex PCR. The sample has 36,000 or so clones, 89% seen once. The sequences come from CD8+ T cells from peripheral blood mononuclear cells, collected in the third trimester of pregnancy. This receptor was obtained from a female donor with multiple sclerosis, enrolled in a pregnancy study. V usage is TRBV4-2 and J usage is TRBJ1-5; TRBD1 is a possible D gene (6 bases). CDR3 bases: TGTGCCAGCAGCCAAGAGGACAGCGGCAATCAGCCCCAGCATTTT. Translated, it gives CASSQEDSGNQPQHF.